Only one count was recorded for the clone carrying this T cell receptor (beta chain). The data are from a study of blood T cell repertoires in COVID-19. The CDR3 sequence is 15 residues long. The germline V gene has CDR1 ENHRY and CDR2 SYGVKD. The V gene end was trimmed by 7 bases and the J gene end by 2 bases; junction bases not matched to a gene: 9. Original data processing: How many nucleated cells were present was estimated from reference gene primer amplification. This table comes from immunoSEQ multiplex PCR, and its TCRdb copy is limited to in-frame clones, with some not included. That table furnishes V, J and clone size, whereas the DNA furnished D and trimming. The table lists about 200,000 clones, about nine tenths of them singletons, with around 1.7% in the top ten.

This sequence joins TRBV10-3 and TRBJ1-1; 8 bases map to TRBD1. Sequenced sample: peripheral blood. This sequence originates from a man between 18 and 29 years old with active or convalescent COVID-19. The DNA of the CDR3 is TGTGCCATCACGGAGCAGGGGGCAAGAAACACTGAAGCTTTCTTT. This sequence encodes CAITEQGARNTEAFF.